This T cell receptor beta chain was retrieved from a study of T cell responses to AZD1222 COVID-19 vaccine. Only in-frame clones appear in the TCRdb table, and some are missing; sequencing was by immunoSEQ multiplex PCR. The repertoire holds some 200,000 clones, with roughly nine tenths as singletons. Points from the study as a whole: Donors, mostly white British, included more females; clonal diversity was possibly underestimated.

On this clone itself: As yet, its antigen is unknown.

The receptor was derived from an adult who received the AZD1222 COVID-19 vaccine. Material: peripheral blood, obtained 28 days after the second AZD1222 dose.

The CDR3 sequence: CASSLDGIHNEQFF. The CDR3 bases are TGTGCCAGCAGCTTGGACGGAATACACAATGAGCAGTTCTTC. The chain uses TRBV5-6 and TRBJ2-1; D is uncertain. Trimming left V 0 bases short and J 5 bases short, with 9 bases between. There are 14 residues in the CDR3. The V gene's germline CDR1 is SGHDT and CDR2 YYEEEE.